The sequence of this T cell receptor beta chain was determined in a study of blood T cell repertoires in COVID-19. The CDR3 extends over 15 amino acids. Germline lookup yields CDR1 MNHEY and CDR2 SVGAGI. Trimming stripped 0 bases from V and 9 bases from J, with 15 bases between. The assay was immunoSEQ multiplex PCR, and TCRdb's table has in-frame clones only and misses some. The table records some 200,000 clones, less than 85% of them present only once. Sequenced material: peripheral blood. This TCR was recovered from a woman aged 70 to 79 with acute or convalescent COVID-19. The V gene is TRBV6-5, the J gene TRBJ2-1; no reliable D call. The CDR3 reads CASSYSITTLVEQFF. The CDR3, as DNA: TGTGCCAGCAGTTACTCGATCACCACTTTGGTTGAGCAGTTCTTC.